This T cell receptor beta chain was sequenced during a study of shared clonotypes between healthy human individuals. Study as a whole: Three plates were used per donor for CD4 naive, three for CD4 memory, two for CD8 naive and one for CD8 memory. Study observations and caveats: Rarefaction showed sorted-subset sequencing was incomplete despite large depth.

For this clone: The antigen remains unidentified.

It was CD45RO-negative cells, positively selected for CCR7, that made up naive CD8 cells, with terminally differentiated effector memory CD45RA+ cells excluded. Each donor was a Caucasian adult residing in Nashville, Tennessee. Using immunoSEQ multiplex PCR, the repertoire was profiled, and TCRdb retains in-frame clones only, with some absent. The data show hundreds of thousands of clones, approximately 96% seen once. Source material: naive CD8+ T cells sorted from blood. The TCR sequence derives from a young woman in good health.

In DNA, the CDR3 is TGTGCCAGCAGTTTTCCCGACTTTGGAGCCAAAAACATTCAGTACTTC. Translated: CASSFPDFGAKNIQYF. This chain links TRBV28 with TRBJ2-4; D gene uncertain. Trimming pared 3 bases from V and 0 bases from J, leaving 12 bases between. CDR3 size: 16 residues. Germline V gives CDR1 MDHEN, CDR2 SYDVKM.